Presented here are 23 T cell receptor beta chains from one specimen sequenced in a study of T cell repertoires in cytomegalovirus infection (dated by TCRdb to the late 2010s). Sequencing was carried out with an Illumina HiSeq 1500. Using fastp at Q25 and MiXCR, TCRdb reprocessed the public reads and kept productive beta chains. Merged by CDR3 protein, the rows form single entries marked with the most common genes and DNA. The sample contains fewer than 200,000 distinct CDR3 sequences, about 21% of them found a single time. Roughly 2.9% of the sample lies in the top ten. The sequencing input was PBMCs. These receptor sequences come from a human donor in good health (CMV status not recorded). Some clones in this sample may be carry-over from other donors' samples.

This clonotype was picked up a small number of times. The chain couples TRBV6-1 to TRBJ1-5, with D unclear. V was shortened by 4 bases and J by 3 bases, with 13 bases between the two germline ends. The CDR3 spans 15 residues. Germline V gene lookup returns CDR1 MNHNS and CDR2 SASEGT. As DNA, the CDR3 is TGTGCCAGCAGTGGTGCAGGATTGTCCAATCAGCCCCAGCATTTT. This sequence encodes CASSGAGLSNQPQHF.

The genes are TRBV11-2 and TRBJ2-1; a possible D gene is TRBD1 (7 bases). The CDR3 runs 17 residues. Trimming took 7 bases from V and 7 from J, leaving 26 bases between them. Germline loops: CDR1 SGHAT, CDR2 FQNNGV. CDR3 amino acids: CASIQQGSGASRNEQFF. The CDR3 region has the DNA TGTGCCAGCATCCAACAGGGGTCGGGAGCCTCTCGGAATGAGCAGTTCTTC.

This clonotype was detected a few times. This chain joins TRBV19 and TRBJ1-1, with TRBD1 matching 7 bases. Germline V gene data show CDR1 as LNHDA and CDR2 as SQIVND (reference sequence). The V and J ends lost 4 bases and 2 bases, in that order; junction bases with no gene match: 10. The CDR3 length is 16 residues. CDR3 in amino acids: CASSTLRTGLNTEAFF. The CDR3, as DNA: TGTGCCAGTAGTACTCTTCGGACAGGACTTAACACTGAAGCTTTCTTT.

This chain joins TRBV5-1 and TRBJ1-1; D remains ambiguous. Germline V gene lookup returns CDR1 SGHRS and CDR2 YFSETQ. Trimming cost V 0 bases and J 1 base, with 7 bases left between them. The CDR3 is made up of 14 amino acids. CDR3: CASSLVPSNTEAFF. In DNA form, the CDR3 reads TGCGCCAGCAGCTTGGTACCCTCGAACACTGAAGCTTTCTTT.

The CDR3 DNA reads TGCGCCTCTCGCAATGGACAGGGCGACAATGAGCAGTTCTTC. Its protein is CASRNGQGDNEQFF. The genes are TRBV5-1 and TRBJ2-1; 8 bases agree with TRBD1. J gave up 5 bases and V 10 bases, and 11 bases lay outside the gene matches. The CDR3 loop spans 14 amino acids. CDR1 and CDR2 (germline): SGHRS, YFSETQ.

The chain is built from TRBV7-2 and TRBJ1-1; D remains unclear. V lost 6 bases to trimming and J lost 7 bases, with 12 bases between them. The CDR3 contains 12 residues. Germline CDR1 and CDR2: SGHTA and FQGNSA. This CDR3 is CASRGFGSEAFF. In nucleotides, the CDR3 is TGTGCCAGCAGGGGATTCGGCAGTGAAGCTTTCTTT.

The chain couples TRBV14 to TRBJ1-2; D might be TRBD1 (6 bases). Germline loops: CDR1 SGHDN, CDR2 FVKESK. There are 16 residues in the CDR3. The V and J ends lost 4 bases and 6 bases respectively, with 21 bases between them. CDR3 nucleotide sequence: TGTGCCAGCAGCCGGAGCCCTTTGGACAGTTTACATGGCTACACCTTC. This gives the protein CASSRSPLDSLHGYTF.

The chain links TRBV5-8 to TRBJ2-5; the D gene is possibly TRBD2 (6 bases). The germline CDR1 and CDR2 sequences are SGHTS and YDEGEE. Trimming pared 4 bases from V and 0 bases from J, leaving 16 bases between. The CDR3 has 16 amino acids. The CDR3: CASSPLSGRYQETQYF. CDR3 DNA: TGTGCCAGCAGCCCCCTATCGGGGAGGTACCAAGAGACCCAGTACTTC.

Concerning this clonotype: At one end, the junction sequence differs from germline, possibly due to a read error. The rearrangement uses TRBV7-3 and TRBJ2-2; 8 bases line up with TRBD1. Germline V gene sequence: CDR1 SGHTA, CDR2 FQGTGA. There are 15 residues in the CDR3. Written as DNA, the CDR3 is TGTGCCAGCAGCTCGACAGGGGTTAACACCGGGGAGCTATTTTTT. This encodes CASSSTGVNTGELFF.

This clonotype was observed a few times. This sequence joins TRBV19 and TRBJ1-5; D not resolved. Germline values: CDR1 LNHDA, CDR2 SQIVND (reference sequence). Trimming stripped 4 bases from V and 0 bases from J, with 10 bases between. This CDR3 is 15 amino acids long. CDR3 loop: CASSTGEVSNQPQHF. The CDR3 DNA reads TGTGCCAGTAGTACTGGGGAGGTTAGCAATCAGCCCCAGCATTTT. Full variable domain (missing parts from reference TRBV19 and TRBJ1-5): DGGITQSPKYLFRKEGQNVTLSCEQNLNHDAMYWYRQDPGQGLRLIYYSQIVNDFQKGDIAEGYSVSREKKESFPLTVTSAQKNPTAFYLCASSTGEVSNQPQHFGDGTRLSIL.

Comment on this clonotype: This could be a read error, since a much larger clone is one nucleotide away. The chain is built from TRBV28 and TRBJ1-3; 7 bases agree with TRBD1. The CDR3 is made up of 17 amino acids. CDR1 and CDR2 (germline): MDHEN, SYDVKM. The V and J ends lost 7 bases and 7 bases, in that order; junction bases with no gene match: 19. CDR3 residues: CASTLGLNRGWYNTIYF. CDR3 DNA sequence: TGTGCCAGCACCTTGGGCCTCAACAGGGGATGGTACAACACCATATATTTT.

This chain uses TRBV20-1 with TRBJ1-1, with D tentatively TRBD1 (6 bases). CDR3 length: 15 residues. The V gene lost 5 bases and the J gene lost 0 bases, with 16 bases spanning the gap. The germline CDR1 and CDR2 sequences are DFQATT and SNEGSKA (reference sequence). The CDR3 region is CSAANSDSLNTEAFF. Here the CDR3 DNA reads TGCAGTGCTGCCAATTCGGACAGTTTGAACACTGAAGCTTTCTTT.

This clonotype was counted a few times. This chain joins TRBV7-6 and TRBJ1-1; TRBD1 matches 7 bases. The length of the CDR3 is 13 residues. With 3 bases clipped from V and 8 bases from J, the junction kept 6 bases outside the gene matches. Germline V gene lookup returns CDR1 SGHVS and CDR2 FNYEAQ. The CDR3, as DNA: TGTGCCAGCAGCTTGACAGGGCTATCAGAAGCTTTCTTT. Translation gives CASSLTGLSEAFF.

This clonotype has at least ten counts. The chain is built from TRBV7-9 and TRBJ2-7; 7 nucleotides match TRBD2. The J segment lost 3 bases and the V segment lost 2 bases, leaving 1 base of the junction unmatched. CDR1 and CDR2 (germline): SEHNR, FQNEAQ (reference sequence). CDR3 length: 13 amino acids. This CDR3 is CASSLPSGYEQYF. The CDR3 DNA is TGTGCCAGCAGCTTACCTAGCGGCTACGAGCAGTACTTC.

The rearrangement uses TRBV20-1 and TRBJ2-7; 9 positions agree with TRBD1. The trim removed 2 bases at V and 2 bases at J, leaving 4 bases unmatched. Germline V lookup: CDR1 DFQATT, CDR2 SNEGSKA (reference sequence). The CDR3 runs 14 residues. The CDR3 DNA reads as TGCAGTGCTAGATCAGGGGACAGGGCCTACGAGCAGTACTTC. Its translation is CSARSGDRAYEQYF.

Only a few counts were recorded for this clonotype. This rearrangement joins TRBV6-6 to TRBJ1-2; D gene unclear. The germline CDR1 and CDR2 sequences are MNHNY and SVGAGI (reference sequence). The CDR3 is 13 residues long. The V and J ends lost 10 bases and 5 bases respectively, with 17 bases between them. The CDR3 protein is CATSGPGLYGYTF. CDR3 DNA: TGTGCCACCTCAGGTCCGGGCTTATATGGCTACACCTTC.

The chain uses TRBV6-2 or TRBV6-3 and TRBJ2-2, with D possibly being TRBD2 (6 bases). Trimming took off 6 bases at V and 3 bases at J, with 11 bases between the two ends. The CDR3 has 14 amino acids. Germline V lookup: CDR1 MNHEY, CDR2 SVGEGT. CDR3 sequence reads: CASRAGPYTGELFF. The CDR3 region has the DNA TGTGCCAGCAGGGCGGGACCGTACACCGGGGAGCTGTTTTTT.

The chain combines TRBV29-1 with TRBJ2-1; no clear D gene. The CDR3 contains 13 residues. The germline CDR1 and CDR2 sequences are SQVTM and ANQGSEA. V lost 7 bases to trimming and J lost 0 bases, with 10 bases between them. CDR3 nucleotides: TGCAGCGCCCTGACTGGCTCCTACAATGAGCAGTTCTTC. This translates into CSALTGSYNEQFF.

This clonotype was detected only a few times. The chain combines TRBV27 with TRBJ1-2; weak D call: TRBD1 (6 bases). V was clipped by 4 bases and J by 5 bases, with 20 bases between them. Germline assignment: CDR1 MNHEY and CDR2 SMNVEV (reference sequence). The CDR3 totals 16 residues. This chain's CDR3 is CASSSIGQSRQYGYTF. The CDR3 coding sequence is TGTGCCAGCAGTTCGATCGGACAGTCTCGCCAATATGGCTACACCTTC.

The chain links TRBV20-1 to TRBJ2-7; 14 nucleotides align to TRBD2. CDR3 length: 14 amino acids. The germline CDR1 and CDR2 sequences are DFQATT and SNEGSKA (reference sequence). The trim removed 5 bases at V and 5 bases at J, leaving 5 bases unmatched. In DNA, the CDR3 is TGCAGTGCTCGACTAGCGGGGGGGCCCCACGAGCAGTACTTC. Protein: CSARLAGGPHEQYF.

This clonotype has at least ten counts. V and J are TRBV7-2 and TRBJ1-2; 10 nucleotides align to TRBD1. Unmatched junction bases numbered 7, after V lost 1 base and J lost 8 bases. Germline V lookup: CDR1 SGHTA, CDR2 FQGNSA. The CDR3 length is 15 residues. In DNA form, the CDR3 reads TGTGCCAGCAGCTTAGAGGTGGGGACAGGGGACGGCTACACCTTC. Translation gives CASSLEVGTGDGYTF. The variable domain in full, with the rest retrieved from reference TRBV7-2 and TRBJ1-2, is GAGVSQSPSNKVTEKGKDVELRCDPISGHTALYWYRQSLGQGLEFLIYFQGNSAPDKSGLPSDRFSAERTGGSVSTLTIQRTQQEDSAVYLCASSLEVGTGDGYTFGSGTRLTVV.

V gene TRBV5-1 combines with J gene TRBJ2-3; 7 positions agree with TRBD1. The CDR3 covers 15 residues. V lost 3 bases, J lost 2 bases, and 6 bases stayed unmatched. Germline V gene data show CDR1 as SGHRS and CDR2 as YFSETQ. CDR3 residues: CASSSGQSATDTQYF. CDR3 in DNA: TGCGCCAGCAGCTCGGGACAGAGCGCCACAGATACGCAGTATTTT.

The J gene is TRBJ2-5, the V gene TRBV11-3; 11 nucleotides agree with TRBD2. CDR1 is SGHNT and CDR2 is YENEEA in the germline V gene. Germline trimming cut 4 bases from V and 7 bases from J; bases unmatched to any gene: 8. This CDR3 spans 15 amino acids. The CDR3: CASSSTSGALRTQYF. The DNA of the CDR3 is TGTGCCAGCAGCTCGACTAGCGGGGCCCTACGGACCCAGTACTTC.